This is a list of T cell receptor beta chains from one sample in a study of metastatic and nonmetastatic thyroid tumors. TCRdb re-called clones via MiXCR from the PCR reads. The sample has about 15,000 clones; 23% are singletons. The sample taken for sequencing was tumor tissue. These TCRs come from a female donor with papillary thyroid cancer or a benign thyroid nodule (not recorded which). Some clones in this sample may be carry-over from other donors' samples. The CDR3 runs from the conserved cysteine through the conserved F or W. A D gene is named only where the DNA matches it firmly. Some rows have no size entry. The others give once, few or many, or a class for an expanded clone.

TRBV10-1	TRBD2	TRBJ2-1	many	TGCGCCAGCAGTGAGTATGGCGGGAGTTATGAGCAGTTCTTC	CASSEYGGSYEQFF
TRBV7-2	-	TRBJ2-3	many	TGTGCCAGCAGCTTAGCCCTCAACCCCCCCGCAGATACGCAGTATTTT	CASSLALNPPADTQYF
TRBV29-1	-	TRBJ2-1	many	TGCAGCGTTGGGGTGGGGGACACGTCCTACAATGAGCAGTTCTTC	CSVGVGDTSYNEQFF
TRBV20-1	TRBD2	TRBJ2-2	many	TGCAGTGTTAAACGAGGGACTAGCCTGACCGGGGAGCTGTTTTTT	CSVKRGTSLTGELFF
TRBV20-1	TRBD1	TRBJ1-6	once	TGCAGTGCTCCAGGACAGGGGGCTTCACCCCTCCACTTT	CSAPGQGASPLHF
TRBV5-1	TRBD2	TRBJ2-1	-	TGCGCCAGCATCTTGGAGACTAGCTGGAGGCTAACCTACAATGAGCAGTTCTTC	CASILETSWRLTYNEQFF
TRBV20-1	-	TRBJ1-1	medium-sized	TGCAGTGCTAGGGCGCTCGGACAGATTTCTTGGGTGGCTGAAGCTTTCTTT	CSARALGQISWVAEAFF
TRBV7-2	-	TRBJ2-5	once	TGTGCCAGCAGCTTCGGGCGGGCGGAGACCCAGTACTTC	CASSFGRAETQYF
TRBV2	TRBD1	TRBJ2-1	-	TGTGCCAGCAGTGGTACCGGGACAGGGAGGGATGAGCAGTTCTTC	CASSGTGTGRDEQFF
TRBV19	-	TRBJ2-3	few	TGTGCCAGTAGAGACAGAGGACGCACAGATACGCAGTATTTT	CASRDRGRTDTQYF
TRBV11-2	TRBD1	TRBJ1-3	many	TGTGCCAGCAGCTTGAGAGCGACAGGGGGAAACACCATATATTTT	CASSLRATGGNTIYF
TRBV6-2/TRBV6-3	TRBD2	TRBJ2-1	few	TGTGCCAGCAGAACTAGCGGAGCCAATCGGAATGAGCAGTTCTTC	CASRTSGANRNEQFF
TRBV4-1	-	TRBJ1-2	-	TGCGCCAGCAGCCAAGAAACGGCCTATGGCTACACCTTC	CASSQETAYGYTF
TRBV28	-	TRBJ2-7	-	TGTGCCAGCAGAACAGGCTACGAGCAGTACTTC	CASRTGYEQYF
TRBV6-1	TRBD2	TRBJ2-1	medium-sized	TGTGCCAGCACCCCGGGACTAGCGAGCAATGAGCAGTTCTTC	CASTPGLASNEQFF
TRBV20-1	TRBD2	TRBJ2-3	many	TGCAGTGTCGACTCAGCGGGAGGCGATACGCAGTATTTT	CSVDSAGGDTQYF
TRBV20-1	-	TRBJ1-1	once	TGCAGTGCTAGTGGTCAGATTGCTGAAGCTTTCTTT	CSASGQIAEAFF
TRBV19	TRBD1	TRBJ1-5	medium-sized	TGTGCCAGTAGCCCACAGGGGGGACCCCAGCATTTT	CASSPQGGPQHF
TRBV9	TRBD2	TRBJ2-1	many	TGTGCCAGCAGCGGGACTAGCGCCTACAATGAGCAGTTCTTC	CASSGTSAYNEQFF
TRBV6-1	-	TRBJ2-6	few	TGTGCCAGCAGCGCAGGTACCTCTGGGGCCAACGTCCTGACTTTC	CASSAGTSGANVLTF
TRBV6-1	TRBD1	TRBJ1-1	few	TGTGCCGGGCGACAGGGGATGAACACTGAAGATTTCTTT	CAGRQGMNTEDFF
TRBV29-1	-	TRBJ2-4	many	TGCAGCGTTGAAGGAGGGGGCAAAAACATTCAGTACTTC	CSVEGGGKNIQYF
TRBV13	TRBD2	TRBJ2-7	many	TGTGCCAGCAGCCCGAGGGTTACTAGCGCGGCCTCTAGCTTCTCCTACGAGCAGTACTTC	CASSPRVTSAASSFSYEQYF
TRBV11-1	TRBD2	TRBJ2-7	once	TGTGCCAGCAGCTCTAGCGGGAGTTCCGTAAGGACCTACGAGCAGTACTTC	CASSSSGSSVRTYEQYF
TRBV19	-	TRBJ2-3	many	TGTGCCAGTAGTAACGGCGGGTCCCGCACAGATACGCAGTATTTT	CASSNGGSRTDTQYF
TRBV18	-	TRBJ1-2	-	TGTGCCAGCTCACCCGACACCTATGGCTACACCTTC	CASSPDTYGYTF
TRBV9	TRBD1	TRBJ2-1	-	TGTGCCAGCACCATGGGACAGGGAAAGGGCAATGAGCAGTTCTTC	CASTMGQGKGNEQFF
TRBV6-5	-	TRBJ1-1	few	TGTGCCAGCAGTTACACACTGGGGTTGGTGAACACTGAAGCTTTCTTT	CASSYTLGLVNTEAFF
TRBV2	TRBD1	TRBJ1-2	-	TGTGCCAGCAGACGGGGACAGGGTGGGTATGGCTACACCTTC	CASRRGQGGYGYTF
TRBV24-1	TRBD1	TRBJ1-2	many	TGTGCCACCAGTACCCAGGACAGGCCTTATGGCTACACCTTC	CATSTQDRPYGYTF
TRBV27	TRBD1	TRBJ2-5	-	TGTGCCAGCAGGTACCCAATGCCGGGACAGGTTTATTACCAAGAGACCCAGTACTTC	CASRYPMPGQVYYQETQYF
TRBV15	TRBD2	TRBJ2-5	few	TGTGCCACCAGCAGAGTTTGGGCTAGCGGGAAAGAGACCCAGTACTTC	CATSRVWASGKETQYF
TRBV9	-	TRBJ1-3	many	TGTGCCAGCAGCGTAGTCGCAAGCCCTTCTGGAAACACCATATATTTT	CASSVVASPSGNTIYF
TRBV19	TRBD2	TRBJ2-3	many	TGTGCCAGTAGTATAGATTTGCGGGAGGGCCGTACGTCGCAGTATTTT	CASSIDLREGRTSQYF
TRBV12-3/TRBV12-4	-	TRBJ1-1	few	TGTGCCAGCAGTTTGGAGGTCGCGACTGAAGCTTTCTTT	CASSLEVATEAFF
TRBV12-3/TRBV12-4	-	TRBJ1-2	medium-sized	TGTGCCAGCACGGTAGTCGGAGAGGGTGGCTACACCTTC	CASTVVGEGGYTF
TRBV4-1	TRBD1	TRBJ2-4	many	TGCGCCAGCAGCCAAGGGGTTATGGGGACAGTGAGGGGAAACATTCAGTACTTC	CASSQGVMGTVRGNIQYF
TRBV7-9	-	TRBJ1-6	many	TGTGCCAGCAGAAATCGGGGACCCCTCCACTTT	CASRNRGPLHF
TRBV2	-	TRBJ1-5	many	TGTGCCAGCAGTTTTATAGGGCTGGGCCAGCCCCAGCATTTT	CASSFIGLGQPQHF
TRBV6-1	TRBD2	TRBJ2-2	medium-sized	TGTGCCAGCAGCCCCCAGCTAGCGGGAACCGGGGAGCTGTTTTTT	CASSPQLAGTGELFF
TRBV19	-	TRBJ2-5	medium-sized	TGTGCCAGTAGTCGCGCGTATCAAGAGACCCAGTACTTC	CASSRAYQETQYF
TRBV6-1	-	TRBJ2-7	-	TGTGCCAGCAGTGCCCATACCTACGAGCAGTACTTC	CASSAHTYEQYF
TRBV5-5	TRBD1	TRBJ1-2	-	TGCGTCAGCAGCTACTCCGTGTCAGGACAGGGAGGCTACACCTTC	CVSSYSVSGQGGYTF
TRBV20-1	-	TRBJ2-5	-	TGCAGTGCTAGAGATTGGGGAGAGACCCAGTACTTC	CSARDWGETQYF
TRBV2	TRBD1	TRBJ1-6	medium-sized	TGTGCCAGCAGGGTGACAGGGTCTAATTCACCCCTCCACTTT	CASRVTGSNSPLHF
TRBV18	-	TRBJ2-2	once	TGTGCCAGCTCACCAGGCGTCTCGGCTGACACCGGGGATCTGTTTTTT	CASSPGVSADTGDLFF
TRBV5-5	-	TRBJ1-1	-	TGTGCCAGCAGCTTTGAGGGGCTCACTGAAGCTTTCTTT	CASSFEGLTEAFF
TRBV11-2	TRBD1	TRBJ2-7	-	TGTGCCAGCAGCTCCACGGGACAGGGAGGACCCTACGAGCAGTACTTC	CASSSTGQGGPYEQYF
TRBV9	TRBD1	TRBJ2-3	-	TGTGCCAGCAGCCTAGAGGGACAGGGGATGACGCAGTATTTT	CASSLEGQGMTQYF